The TCR beta chain under discussion was sequenced for a study of cytomegalovirus exposure and HLA in healthy donors. For the study at large: Later analysis reported that the approximately 130 validation repertoires shared the platform of the 500 to 850 first-cohort repertoires.

Overall study results and limits: In the approximately 130 validation repertoires, a later analysis found that first-cohort TCR clusters tended to co-occur. Cytomegalovirus-associated status was assigned to 150 to 200 TCR beta chains.

Remarks on this clone: The antigen remains unidentified.

Germline CDR1 MGHRA, CDR2 YSYEKL. The CDR3 spans 15 residues. V trimming: 0 bases; J trimming: 9 bases; junction bases outside the gene matches: 4. Profiled with immunoSEQ multiplex PCR; TCRdb holds only in-frame clones, not every one. The sample consists of around 300,000 clones, around 87% of them appearing once. Specimen: PBMCs. The clonotype comes from a woman aged 18-29 years in good health and CMV-seronegative. V and J are TRBV4-1 and TRBJ2-1; 11 bases line up with TRBD2. CDR3 DNA: TGCGCCAGCAGCCAAGAAATAGCGGGAGGGAGTGAGCAGTTCTTC. Translated: CASSQEIAGGSEQFF.